Here is one T cell receptor beta chain with its context. Treatment reported: around 19 received Ad26.COV2.S at low or high dose, single or two shots; roughly five received placebo; per-sample allocation not given. The investigators took samples on day 63 after the first vaccine or placebo injection. This adult donor, from Boston, was 18-55 years old. This vaccine is an Ad26 vector that expresses the Wuhan-strain SARS-CoV-2 spike. The data were obtained in a study of Ad26.COV2.S vaccination and SARS-CoV-2 variants. Study-wide context: It was the COV1001 Ad26.COV2.S trial arm that included the donor. Ad26.COV2.S, an intramuscular injection, was given once or twice 56 days apart.

The data were produced by immunoSEQ multiplex PCR, yet TCRdb's version contains in-frame clones alone and is incomplete. This table has some 290,000 clones, around four fifths appearing once. This CDR3 comprises 14 residues. Germline loops: CDR1 LNHDA, CDR2 SQIVND (reference sequence). With 8 bases removed from V and 5 bases from J, the gap between germline ends came to 18 bases. This sequence was found in a person between 18 and 59 years old who received the Ad26.COV2.S COVID-19 vaccine or a placebo. The rearrangement joins TRBV19 to TRBJ1-2, with TRBD1 as a possible D gene (5 bases). Sequencing was performed on peripheral blood, taken in a trial of Ad26.COV2.S vaccine versus placebo. The CDR3: CASSLRDGAYGYTF. The CDR3 DNA reads TGTGCCAGTTCCCTCCGGGACGGGGCTTATGGCTACACCTTC. Full variable domain (rest looked up from reference TRBV19 and TRBJ1-2): DGGITQSPKYLFRKEGQNVTLSCEQNLNHDAMYWYRQDPGQGLRLIYYSQIVNDFQKGDIAEGYSVSREKKESFPLTVTSAQKNPTAFYLCASSLRDGAYGYTFGSGTRLTVV.